The T cell receptor beta chain described here comes from a study of cytomegalovirus exposure and HLA in healthy donors. Background on the study: There were about 86 million unique TCRs (from HLA-typed donors) in an early data release.

V lost 2 bases to trimming and J lost 0 bases, with 8 bases between them. CDR1 and CDR2 (germline): SNHLY, FYNNEI. The CDR3 is 15 residues long. PCR primers comprised 60 Vbeta and 13 Jbeta primers. Profiled with immunoSEQ multiplex PCR; TCRdb holds only in-frame clones, not every one. The table shows some 90,000 clones, with roughly 85% occurring only once. Whole-study results and caveats: TCR beta V- and J-gene trimming, according to a later analysis, was linked to a missense DCLRE1C variant. Sequencing likely generated an artifact that appeared as a cluster of highly shared sequence variants.

Regarding this clone: The antigen remains undetermined.

What was sequenced was PBMCs. The TCR originated in a female donor in good health and CMV-seronegative. The rearrangement links TRBV2 to TRBJ2-4; no definite D call. CDR3 coding DNA: TGTGCCAGCAGTGAATTCGAGGTAGCCAAAAACATTCAGTACTTC. It translates to CASSEFEVAKNIQYF.